This T cell receptor beta chain was identified during a study of radiation and T cells in renal cell carcinoma. Study-level findings and limits: In blood, top tumor clones expanded by 2 weeks, shrinking by 4.

Clones were sequenced by immunoSEQ multiplex PCR, and TCRdb holds only the in-frame ones, with some missing. In the table there are 150,000 or so clones, 88% of which are singletons. As for time point: baseline pretreatment blood. Described treatment: 15 Gy SBRT to primary tumor, nephrectomy 4 weeks later. About this clone: Its antigen is not identified.

CDR1 SGHAT and CDR2 FQNNGV come from the germline V gene. CDR3 length: 15 residues. Between the trimmed V and J ends, which lost 5 bases and 6 bases, there was a span of 18 bases. The sequences come from blood, collected from a patient whose treatment included radiotherapy and nephrectomy. The receptor comes from a woman between 65 and 79 years old with renal cell carcinoma. The gene calls are TRBV11-2 and TRBJ2-3, with D possibly being TRBD2 (7 bases). CDR3 protein: CASSPAGGALDTQYF. In nucleotides, the CDR3 is TGTGCCAGCAGCCCAGCTGGGGGGGCCCTTGATACGCAGTATTTT. Full variable domain (outside the CDR3, taken from reference TRBV11-2 and TRBJ2-3): EAGVAQSPRYKIIEKRQSVAFWCNPISGHATLYWYQQILGQGPKLLIQFQNNGVVDDSQLPKDRFSAERLKGVDSTLKIQPAKLEDSAVYLCASSPAGGALDTQYFGPGTRLTVL.